These 3 T cell receptor beta chains came from one sample sequenced in a study of graft-versus-host responses after intestinal transplantation. Their antigens remain unidentified. Libraries were prepared by immunoSEQ multiplex PCR; TCRdb keeps only in-frame clonotypes and omits some of them. The sample records approximately 75,000 clones, just under 95% being singletons. The sample in question was unstimulated CD8+ T cells sorted from spleen or lymph node cells, obtained before intestinal transplant. Receptors were obtained from a human donor who received an intestinal transplant.

This clone has just a few counts. This rearrangement joins TRBV6-6 to TRBJ2-7, with unresolved D. Trimming cost V 0 bases and J 5 bases, with 8 bases left between them. The germline V gene has CDR1 MNHNY and CDR2 SVGAGI (reference sequence). The CDR3 sequence is 13 residues long. This chain's CDR3 is CASSYSSVDEQYF. The CDR3 nucleotides are TGTGCCAGCAGTTACTCGTCGGTCGACGAGCAGTACTTC.

The rearrangement links TRBV5-1 to TRBJ1-2; D is perhaps TRBD1 (6 bases). The CDR3 has 15 residues. The ends were cut back, 3 bases at V and 4 bases at J, with 16 bases in the middle. The germline V gene has CDR1 SGHRS and CDR2 YFSETQ. The CDR3, as DNA: TGCGCCAGCAGCTCAGACAGGAGCGAGGCCTATGGCTACACCTTC. This sequence encodes CASSSDRSEAYGYTF.

This sequence joins TRBV6-1 and TRBJ2-7; D may correspond to TRBD1 or TRBD2 (5 bases each). Germline CDR1 reads MNHNS; CDR2 reads SASEGT. This CDR3 region has 14 residues. The germline V and J ends were trimmed by 3 bases and 5 bases, with 14 bases remaining between them. CDR3 sequence (DNA): TGTGCCAGCAGTGAGAGGGGTACCCTCAACGAGCAGTACTTC. It yields the protein CASSERGTLNEQYF.